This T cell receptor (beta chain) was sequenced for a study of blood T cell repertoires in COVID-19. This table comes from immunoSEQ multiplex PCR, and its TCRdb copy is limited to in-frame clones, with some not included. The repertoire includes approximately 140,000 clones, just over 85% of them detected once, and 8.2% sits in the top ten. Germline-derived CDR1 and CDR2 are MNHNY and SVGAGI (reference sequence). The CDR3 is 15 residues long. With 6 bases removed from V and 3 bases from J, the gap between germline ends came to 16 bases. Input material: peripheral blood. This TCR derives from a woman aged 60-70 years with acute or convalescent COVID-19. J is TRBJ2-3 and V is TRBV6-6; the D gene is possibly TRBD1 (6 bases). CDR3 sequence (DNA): TGTGCCAGCAGCCCACAGGGTTTATGGACAGATACGCAGTATTTT. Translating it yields CASSPQGLWTDTQYF.